This TCR beta chain was retrieved from a study of neurological immune-mediated disorders. This CDR3 has 15 amino acids. The germline V gene has CDR1 SGHNT and CDR2 YYREEE (reference sequence). J lost 2 bases, V lost 4 bases, and 5 bases had no gene match. In its sample, this clonotype was seen many times. One entry per CDR3 protein, called by TCRdb with MiXCR from the 5' RACE reads. The sample has approximately 66,000 distinct CDR3 sequences; 4.5% are singletons. The sample comprised PBMCs. The chain couples TRBV5-4 to TRBJ1-2; TRBD1 matches at 10 bases. The sequence was collected from a man aged 25-45 years with multiple sclerosis. The CDR3 protein is CASSKRQGANYGYTF. Here the CDR3 DNA reads TGTGCCAGCAGCAAGAGACAGGGGGCGAACTATGGCTACACCTTC.